Sequencing of this T cell receptor beta chain was carried out in a study of shared clonotypes between healthy human individuals. On sorted subsets, replicate PCRs used 200 to 250 ng DNA, or 30,000 or so T cell genomes. Generated by immunoSEQ multiplex PCR, the TCRdb table keeps only in-frame clones and is missing some. The sample lists about 2.4 million clones; 80% to 95% were seen once. This CDR3 spans 16 amino acids. Trimming removed 0 bases at V and 7 bases at J, with 19 bases between. Germline CDR1 is SGDLS and CDR2 is YYNGEE. The study separated CD4+ cells into CD45RA+ naive and CD45RA-negative memory subsets.

The clonotype comes from a man younger than 35 in good health. Some clones in this sample may be carry-over from other donors' samples. Material for sequencing was naive CD4+ T cells from PBMCs. Regarding subset: CD45RA+ positively selected. The chain is built from TRBV9 and TRBJ2-5; D is perhaps TRBD2 (6 bases). The chain's CDR3 is CASSVGEAPTYRTQYF. CDR3 DNA sequence: TGTGCCAGCAGCGTAGGGGAGGCCCCCACCTATAGGACCCAGTACTTC.